This T cell receptor (beta chain) was identified in a study of naive and memory T cell subsets. Findings of the study overall: Diversity fell and Gini index rose from naive through CM, EM, EMRA. A few larger clonotypes appeared in naive repertoires, especially CD8, possibly memory cells re-expressing CD45RA.

V lost 8 bases and J 4 bases, leaving 10 bases between the germline ends. The CDR3 sequence is 12 residues long. Germline V lookup: CDR1 MDHEN, CDR2 SYDVKM. The beta constant-region primer was an equimolar mix of two oligonucleotides covering TRBC1 and TRBC2. Ligated cDNA was amplified by four rounds of PCR with nested alpha and beta constant-region primers and SP2. MiXCR, run by TCRdb on the UMI-ligation and nested PCR reads, gives a single entry per CDR3 protein. The repertoire holds approximately 140,000 distinct CDR3 sequences, with over 20% as singletons. CMV status came from CD4+ T cell IFNgamma after overnight CMV lysate stimulation of fresh PBMCs. Four subsets defined by CD45RA and CD27 were sorted after CD3, CD4, CD8 and live/dead staining. This clonotype has a handful of counts. What it recognizes is unknown.

Sample: naive CD4+ T cells from blood. This receptor was obtained from a human donor in good health. The chain employs TRBV28 and TRBJ2-3; D is tentatively TRBD1 or TRBD2 (5 bases each). The chain's CDR3 is CASLGVPDTQYF. In nucleotides, the CDR3 is TGTGCCAGCTTGGGGGTACCAGATACGCAGTATTTT.